This is a list of T cell receptor beta chains from one sample in a study of T-cell reconstitution after alpha-beta-depleted transplantation in children. MiXCR, applied by TCRdb to the PCR reads, yields one record per CDR3 protein. The sample carries fewer than 550,000 distinct CDR3 sequences, about 10% recorded once. Specimen: PBMCs, collected before TCRalphabeta/CD19-depleted stem cell transplant. Receptors were obtained from a child aged 2 to 15 with inherited bone marrow failure, due to receive a stem cell transplant. CDR3s include the opening cysteine and the closing phenylalanine or tryptophan. The order of the fields is V gene, D gene, clone size, CDR3 length, J gene, CDR3 DNA, CDR3 protein. D genes are given only for firm matches. Not every row has a clone size; where given, it reads once, few, many or a size class.

>TRBV5-1|.|few|14|TRBJ1-1
TGCGCCAGCAGCCCCCGAGACACGAACACTGAAGCTTTCTTT
CASSPRDTNTEAFF
>TRBV29-1|TRBD2|many|12|TRBJ2-1
TGCAGCTCCTCGGCGGGAGACAATGAGCAGTTCTTC
CSSSAGDNEQFF
>TRBV20-1|.|many|13|TRBJ1-6
TGCAGTGCTAGAGATCTTTATAATTCACCCCTCCACTTT
CSARDLYNSPLHF
>TRBV29-1|.|few|12|TRBJ2-7
TGCAGCGTTGAGAGGGAACCCTACGAGCAGTACTTC
CSVEREPYEQYF
>TRBV7-9|.|many|15|TRBJ2-5
TGTGCCAGCAGCCTTTTCGGAGGAGGAGGGGAGACCCAGTACTTC
CASSLFGGGGETQYF
>TRBV2|.|many|14|TRBJ2-1
TGTGCCAGCAGTGGACATGGCAGGGGAGGTGAGCAGTTCTTC
CASSGHGRGGEQFF
>TRBV5-5|TRBD2|.|12|TRBJ2-1
TGTGCCAGCAGCCGTAGAGCGGGGTCGGCGGTCTTC
CASSRRAGSAVF
>TRBV11-2|TRBD2|.|15|TRBJ2-1
TGTGCCAGCAGCCTGGGGGGACTAGCGGGTAGTGAGCAGTTCTTC
CASSLGGLAGSEQFF
>TRBV13|.|many|16|TRBJ2-7
TGTGCCAGCTGCTCCTCTTCCTTCGGACAGTCCTACGAGCAGTACTTC
CASCSSSFGQSYEQYF
>TRBV27|.|.|18|TRBJ1-1
TGTGCCAGCAGTTTAAGGGACACCCCTCCGTCGGTGTTGTCTGAAGCTTTCTTT
CASSLRDTPPSVLSEAFF
>TRBV4-1|.|many|16|TRBJ2-7
TGCGCCAGCAGCCAAGTTTCACAGGGCCTTTCCTACGAGCAGTACTTC
CASSQVSQGLSYEQYF
>TRBV6-5|TRBD2|many|18|TRBJ2-1
TGTGCCAGCAGTTACGCCGCCCTACTAGCGGTTCCCAGCGGTGAGCAGTTCTTC
CASSYAALLAVPSGEQFF
>TRBV5-6|.|few|15|TRBJ2-6
TGTGCCAGCAGCTTGGCTGGGGGGGGGGCCAACGTCCTGACTTTC
CASSLAGGGANVLTF
>TRBV4-2|TRBD2|few|18|TRBJ2-1
TGTGCCAGCAGCCCGCTCGAATCGGTTCTAGCGGGAGTTAATGAGCAGTTCTTC
CASSPLESVLAGVNEQFF
>TRBV5-1|.|many|15|TRBJ2-5
TGCGCCAGCAGCTTTGCACAGGGTGGGGAAGAGACCCAGTACTTC
CASSFAQGGEETQYF
>TRBV14|TRBD2|.|15|TRBJ2-1
TGTGCCAGCAGAGAGCTAGCGGGAGGTTTGGATGAGCAGTTCTTC
CASRELAGGLDEQFF
>TRBV7-9|.|few|15|TRBJ2-4
TGTGCCAGCAGCCAATTTTCGCTAGCCAAAAACATTCAGTACTTC
CASSQFSLAKNIQYF
>TRBV10-3|TRBD2|.|18|TRBJ2-2
TGTGCCATCAGGCCGGGACTAGCGGGAGGGCCGATAACCGGGGAGCTGTTTTTT
CAIRPGLAGGPITGELFF
>TRBV2|TRBD2|.|19|TRBJ2-1
TGTGCCAGCAGTGATCCGGGACACCGGACTAGCGGGAGTAACAATGAGCAGTTCTTC
CASSDPGHRTSGSNNEQFF
>TRBV4-3|.|many|16|TRBJ2-6
TGCGCCAGCAGCCAGGAGGGGAACTCTGGGGCCAACGTCCTGACTTTC
CASSQEGNSGANVLTF
>TRBV14|.|many|13|TRBJ2-1
TGTGCCAGCAGCTACCTCCTGGAGGGTAAGCAGTTCTTC
CASSYLLEGKQFF
>TRBV4-3|.|many|15|TRBJ2-7
TGCGCCAGCAGCCAAGGAACACGGACCCTTTACGAGCAGTACTTC
CASSQGTRTLYEQYF
>TRBV6-1|.|many|14|TRBJ1-5
TGTGCCAGCAGTGTGGGCAGACTAGCGGAGCCCCAGCATTTT
CASSVGRLAEPQHF
>TRBV6-1|.|.|16|TRBJ2-6
TGTGCCAGCACCCCTTATTCCTTCTCTGGGGCCAACGCCCTGACTTTC
CASTPYSFSGANALTF